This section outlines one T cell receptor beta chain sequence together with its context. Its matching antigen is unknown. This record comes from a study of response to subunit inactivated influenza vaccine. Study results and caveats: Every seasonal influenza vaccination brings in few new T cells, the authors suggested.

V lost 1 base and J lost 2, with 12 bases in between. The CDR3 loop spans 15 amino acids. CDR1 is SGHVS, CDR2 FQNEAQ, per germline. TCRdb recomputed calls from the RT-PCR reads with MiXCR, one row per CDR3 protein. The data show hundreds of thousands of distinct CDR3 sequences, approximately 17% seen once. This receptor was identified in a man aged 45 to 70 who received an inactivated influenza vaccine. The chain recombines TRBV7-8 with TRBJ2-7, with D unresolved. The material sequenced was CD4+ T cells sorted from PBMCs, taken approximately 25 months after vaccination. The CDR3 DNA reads TGTGCCAGCAGCTTAGTACTCGGACCAGCCTACGAGCAGTACTTC. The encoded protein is CASSLVLGPAYEQYF. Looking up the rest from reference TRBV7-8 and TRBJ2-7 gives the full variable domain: GAGVSQSPRYKVAKRGQDVALRCDPISGHVSLFWYQQALGQGPEFLTYFQNEAQLDKSGLPSDRFFAERPEGSVSTLKIQRTQQEDSAVYLCASSLVLGPAYEQYFGPGTRLTVT.